This T cell receptor beta chain was captured by sequencing in a study of T cell responses to AZD1222 COVID-19 vaccine. Points from the study as a whole: It was only after the peak T cell response that any repertoires were sampled. Recipients of AZD1222 seropositive at baseline numbered only 6 or 7. Targets within unmutated variant regions were reportedly found for nearly half of spike-specific TCRs.

The CDR3 is 15 residues long. V lost 0 bases, J lost 4 bases, and 12 bases lay in between. Germline CDR1 and CDR2: LGHNT and FRNRAP. Produced via immunoSEQ multiplex PCR; TCRdb's table is partial and in-frame only. The sample has about 83,000 clones; around 89% are singletons. As concerns this clone: Its specificity is unknown.

The source was peripheral blood, collected on day 0 of MenACWY control vaccination. The V and J genes are TRBV12-5 and TRBJ1-1; D gene unclear. The TCR originated in an adult in good health. CDR3 protein: CASGLVRETVTEAFF. CDR3 DNA: TGTGCTAGTGGTTTGGTTAGGGAGACGGTCACTGAAGCTTTCTTT. The complete variable domain, with remaining parts taken from reference TRBV12-5 and TRBJ1-1, reads DARVTQTPRHKVTEMGQEVTMRCQPILGHNTVFWYRQTMMQGLELLAYFRNRAPLDDSGMPKDRFSAEMPDATLATLKIQPSEPRDSAVYFCASGLVRETVTEAFFGQGTRLTVV.